This T cell receptor beta chain originates from a study of blood T cells in healthy people across ages (dated by TCRdb to the mid-2010s). About the full investigation: In model experiments, template switching captured about one uniquely barcoded TCR beta cDNA molecule for every two T cells. Age-related changes in TCR beta repertoire diversity were measured in the study by deep sequencing normalized with unique cDNA molecular identifiers. Donors were grouped into four age groups: young (average approximately 15 years), middle-aged (about 40), aged (around 66) and long-lived (82). For two donors (one aged 18 to 30 and one aged 80 or older), the study analyzed two additional independent replicas of 1 million unique cDNA reads from the same blood draw.

Systemically healthy Caucasian individuals from Russia, 39 in total and aged about 6 to 95 years, were included as donors. Ten milliliters of peripheral blood were drawn from each donor into EDTA-treated Vacutainer tubes. Ficoll-Paque density-gradient centrifugation was used to isolate PBMCs, with at least 6 million obtained per sample. Total RNA was extracted from PBMCs with Trizol reagent, with at least 5.5 micrograms obtained per sample. The percentages of naive CD45RAhigh/CD27high T cells were determined by flow cytometry on a PBMC aliquot from every donor. In the case of this clonotype: This receptor's antigen is unknown. The input lacks base qualities; no much larger clone sits a single base away.

CDR1 KGHDR and CDR2 SFDVKD are derived from the germline V gene. The junction carries 29 bases between V and J, which are trimmed by 2 bases and 6 bases respectively. The CDR3, from cysteine to phenylalanine, totals 20 residues. The retained sequence is limited to the CDR3, 60 bases, with the frame set at the first base. Study-wide findings and limitations: Estimates of total diversity from one million sequenced T cells were regarded as lower bounds and underestimates. Bulk unsorted PBMC profiling prevented conclusive comparison of naive and antigen-experienced compartments. Observed TCR beta diversity per million T cells fell roughly linearly with age, and a significant reduction was already apparent by age around 40. Compared with the aged group, the long-lived group had more naive CD4+ T cells, fewer expanded clones and increased TCR diversity, a pattern suggesting age selection. The percentage of naive T cells measured by flow cytometry correlated strongly with observed TCR beta diversity. Because the CMV infection status of the donors was unknown, age-related changes in expanded clonotypes may potentially have been confounded.

Receptor libraries were prepared by 5' RACE. Reads for this sample came from an Illumina HiSeq 2500. A second PCR of roughly 7 to 11 cycles was performed with a sample-barcoded 5' primer and a J-beta primer mix. A template-switch 5' adaptor carrying 12 random nucleotides introduced a unique molecular identifier onto each TCR beta cDNA molecule. Each sample yielded at least 3 million CDR3-containing paired-end reads. First-strand cDNA synthesis was performed from all RNA using the Mint cDNA synthesis kit, with priming by a TRBC-specific oligonucleotide. Following uracil-DNA glycosylase treatment, all cDNA underwent a first 18-cycle PCR with the universal primers M1SS and BC2_uni_R. The study's processing was this. For normalization, 1 million high-quality reads, each with a distinct molecular identifier, were randomly selected from each sample. Instead of being binned into consensus sequences, reads that shared molecular identifiers were thrown out. MiTCR, set to a Q25 quality threshold and the strictest error-elimination algorithm, was used for CDR3 identification, clonotype clustering and error correction. A nonparametric unseen species model using Euler transformation provided a lower-bound estimate of total TCR beta diversity. TCRdb reworked the public reads: Q25 trimming with fastp, MiXCR clone assembly, productive beta chains retained. Every entry covers one CDR3 protein and lists the most common genes and DNA from its rows. In this record, the V and J calls reflect TCRdb's handling and not the investigators' own analysis. For this sample the table gives under 1,100,000 distinct CDR3 sequences, of which approximately 25% were detected only once. The ten largest make up less than 0.85% of the sample.

The data were also submitted as part of a second study, on T cells of mothers and their children. As that second paper reports: Nine systemically healthy Caucasian individuals served as donors, namely three mothers together with their six children. cDNA synthesis consumed the entire amount of extracted RNA, loaded at around 1.5 ug RNA in each 15 ul reaction. Sample barcodes and 2-4 random nucleotides were added via the M1S primer in the second PCR. Over 8.5 million TCR beta CDR3 reads came from each mother, compared with several million reads from each child. Thymic selection similarly shapes TCR recombination output in related and unrelated pairs, with minor effect from inherited differences. Normalized repertoire overlap was always slightly but never significantly higher in related than unrelated mother-child pairs. No persistent microchimeric T cell clones were found, with a detection sensitivity of approximately 100 clones per million clonotypes. To look for features that set related mother-child pairs apart from unrelated individuals, the researchers ran deep NGS to compare the TCR beta repertoires of mothers and children. The mean age was about 38 +/- 4 years for the mothers and about 12 +/- 4 years for the children. After adapter ligation was performed with NEBNext reagents, the libraries were sequenced on an Illumina HiSeq 2000 with 100+100 nt paired-end reads. To prevent cross-contamination, the mother and child libraries were prepared one month apart and sequenced in separate runs. Between 500,000 and 2,000,000 distinct TCR beta clonotypes were identified per donor. Naive TCR beta clonotypes were estimated from low-frequency clonotypes matched to each donor's FACS-determined naive share, without sorting.

This clonotype was sampled from a girl aged 2 to 9 in good health. Input material: blood. The chain uses TRBV24-1 and TRBJ2-3, with the D segment possibly TRBD1 or TRBD2, each aligning over 5 bases. Here is the DNA: TGTGCCACCAGTGATTCCCGAGGGGTGGGTCCCACTCTCGTGTTGGATACGCAGTATTTT. Translated, this is CATSDSRGVGPTLVLDTQYF.